The source of this TCR beta chain is a study of blood T cell repertoires in COVID-19. About the research overall: Researchers got acute and convalescent COVID-19 samples from the United States, Italy and Spain. T cells, B-cell-depleted T cells, or PBMCs supplied cDNA or gDNA.

How the authors handled the data: Quantification of nucleated cells was approximated via reference gene primer amplification. Sequenced by immunoSEQ multiplex PCR; TCRdb stores in-frame clones only, minus some. The V and J calls and clone size come from that table; D and trimming were worked out from the DNA. Found here are roughly 290,000 clones, 80% to 85% of them singletons; the top ten hold around 14%. The CDR3 consists of 15 residues. Trimming took off 4 bases at V and 0 bases at J, with 12 bases between the two ends. Germline loops: CDR1 MNHEY, CDR2 SVGAGI. During active infection, Seattle patients enrolled and were then monitored through disease.

Material: peripheral blood. The receptor's source is a person between 65 and 79 years old with COVID-19, enrolled during active disease. The chain carries TRBV6-5 and TRBJ1-1; TRBD1 might be the D (6 bases). CDR3 amino acids: CASSSPRGLNTEAFF. The CDR3 DNA reads as TGTGCCAGCAGTTCCCCCAGGGGATTGAACACTGAAGCTTTCTTT.